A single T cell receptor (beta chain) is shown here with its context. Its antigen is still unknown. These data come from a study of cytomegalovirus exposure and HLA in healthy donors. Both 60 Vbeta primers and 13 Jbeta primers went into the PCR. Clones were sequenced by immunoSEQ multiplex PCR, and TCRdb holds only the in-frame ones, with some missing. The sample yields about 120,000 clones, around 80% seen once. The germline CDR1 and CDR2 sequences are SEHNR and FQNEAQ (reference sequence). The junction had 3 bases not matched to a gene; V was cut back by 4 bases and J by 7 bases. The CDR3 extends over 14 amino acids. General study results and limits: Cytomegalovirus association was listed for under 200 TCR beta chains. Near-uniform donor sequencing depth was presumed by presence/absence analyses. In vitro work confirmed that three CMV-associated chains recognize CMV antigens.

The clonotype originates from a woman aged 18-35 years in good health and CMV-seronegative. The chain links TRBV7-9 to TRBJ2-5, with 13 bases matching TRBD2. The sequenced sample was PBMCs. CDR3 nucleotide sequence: TGTGCCAGCAGCTCGGGGACTAGCGGGGTGACCCAGTACTTC. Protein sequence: CASSSGTSGVTQYF.